This T cell receptor (beta chain) stems from a study of shared T cell receptors in the human thymus (dated by TCRdb to the early 2020s). In the study overall: The study examined how self-reactive, shared T-cell receptor alpha chains are generated in the human thymus.

The library was obtained by the immunoSEQ multiplex PCR assay. TCRdb stores this immuneACCESS table with in-frame sequences only. Part of the clones is absent; in the studies checked, under half of the shortfall reflects unresolved V genes, and no reason is known for the rest. This sample holds 640,000 or so clones; 87% were observed only once. Jointly, the top ten make up roughly 0.0089% of the sample. CDR1 and CDR2 (MNHEY, SVGAGI) derive from the germline V gene. Relative to germline, V is 0 bases shorter and J is 2 bases shorter, with 11 bases between their ends. The CDR3, from cysteine to phenylalanine, totals 16 residues. Here the CDR3 DNA is all that survives: 48 bases in frame from base 1. This clone was observed a handful of times. What this receptor recognizes is not known. No base-level quality is on record; no much larger clone is a single base apart. The data also belong to a second study, concerning human thymus T cells. Reported in the second study: Immunologically healthy infants undergoing open corrective cardiac surgery for congenital heart defects in Finland were used as donors. Thymus tissue was collected as surgical resects that were removed during corrective cardiac surgery. V and J gene segment usage appeared biased in both thymic and peripheral blood repertoires. According to the related research, thymic TCR repertoires were highly overlapping among unrelated individuals. The study used under 10 infant thymus samples plus four related peripheral blood samples to characterize TCR alpha and beta repertoires. The cohort included six male and a couple of female infants, with donor ages spanning 7 to 244 days. After being mechanically released from the tissue, thymocytes were kept at -70 degrees C in pellets of roughly 10-30 million cells. A QIAsymphony instrument was used to extract genomic DNA from frozen cell pellets. TCRB and TCRAD loci were amplified from a standardized quantity of quality-controlled genomic DNA using the immunoSEQ multiplex PCR assay. The amplicons spanned the V(D)J region and were long enough to cover the CDR3 and allow V and J genes to be identified. The commercial immunoSEQ service was used to sequence amplicons on an Illumina platform. Primer bias and sequencing errors were corrected as previously described, and TCRAD and TCRB were defined on the basis of the IMGT database. The repertoires were analysed using immunoSEQ Analyzer 3.0 and VDJTools for basic statistics, V/J segment usage, diversity estimates, rarefaction and pairwise overlap. To estimate diversity, the Chao1, ChaoE, Efron-Thisted, Shannon and inverse Simpson indices were applied, and diversity was also estimated on datasets down-sampled to the smallest sample. Repertoire overlap was determined by strict matching of CDR3 nucleotide sequence, V gene and J gene, and Jaccard-based multidimensional scaling clustering was applied. Thymus samples yielded on average about 810,000 unique TCRB clonotypes, compared with around 91,000 from blood samples.

The sample was thymocytes. This TCR was sampled from a boy in the first two years of life with a congenital heart defect. Donor details come from another sample of the same person, matched by shared clones. The sequence links TRBV6-5 to TRBJ2-1, with no reliable assignment of the D segment. The CDR3 is CASSYSNNDAYNEQFF. The DNA sequence reads TGTGCCAGCAGTTACTCGAACAACGATGCCTACAATGAGCAGTTCTTC.